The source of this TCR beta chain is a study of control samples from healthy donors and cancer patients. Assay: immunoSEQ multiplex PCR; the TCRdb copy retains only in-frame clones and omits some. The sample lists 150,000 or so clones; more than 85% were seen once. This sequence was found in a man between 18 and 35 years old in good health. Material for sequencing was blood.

The DNA of the CDR3 is TGTGCCAGCTCACCACAATGGGACCTAACTACCTCCTACGAGCAGTACTTC. It codes for CASSPQWDLTTSYEQYF. The gene calls are TRBV18 and TRBJ2-7; D is possibly TRBD1 or TRBD2 (5 bases each). This CDR3 has 17 amino acids. The V gene lost 1 base and the J gene lost 0 bases, with 16 bases spanning the gap. Germline V gene lookup returns CDR1 KGHSH and CDR2 LQKENI.